These T cell receptor beta chains were read from a single sample in a study of beta chain features in type 1 diabetes. TCRdb's copy holds only in-frame clones and misses some; the assay was immunoSEQ multiplex PCR. The sample consists of 900,000 or so clones, roughly a sixth of them appearing once. Material: naive CD4+ T cells from blood. Every receptor here comes from a woman younger than 35 in good health. The CDR3 runs from the conserved cysteine through the conserved F or W. The D gene is left open where the match is weak. The size of a clone is reported for some rows only, either as once, few or many, or as a class for expanded clones.

j_call: TRBJ1-1; d_call: TRBD1; clone_size: NA; v_call: TRBV5-4; cdr3_nt: TGTGCCAGCACACCAGACAGGGACAACACTGAAGCTTTCTTT; cdr3_aa: CASTPDRDNTEAFF
j_call: TRBJ2-5; d_call: NA; clone_size: NA; v_call: TRBV5-1; cdr3_nt: TGCGCCAGCAGCATAGGGACCAACCAAGAGACCCAGTACTTC; cdr3_aa: CASSIGTNQETQYF
j_call: TRBJ2-2; d_call: NA; clone_size: few; v_call: TRBV7-9; cdr3_nt: TGTACCCTAAGGCACGGAGCGAACACCGGGGAGCTGTTTTTT; cdr3_aa: CTLRHGANTGELFF
j_call: TRBJ2-2; d_call: NA; clone_size: NA; v_call: TRBV5-1; cdr3_nt: TGCGCCAGCAGCTTGGTCGGCCCGTCGAACACCGGGGAGCTGTTTTTT; cdr3_aa: CASSLVGPSNTGELFF
j_call: TRBJ2-7; d_call: NA; clone_size: few; v_call: TRBV27; cdr3_nt: TGTGCCAGCAGGGGTAGATCCTACGAGCAGTACTTC; cdr3_aa: CASRGRSYEQYF
j_call: TRBJ2-3; d_call: NA; clone_size: few; v_call: TRBV7-2; cdr3_nt: TGTGCCAGCAGCTTAGTAGGCACTACCGATACGCAGTATTTT; cdr3_aa: CASSLVGTTDTQYF
j_call: TRBJ2-5; d_call: NA; clone_size: few; v_call: TRBV4-3; cdr3_nt: TGCGCCAGCAGCCAAGACCCTCAGGGGCGAGAGACCCAGTACTTC; cdr3_aa: CASSQDPQGRETQYF
j_call: TRBJ2-5; d_call: NA; clone_size: NA; v_call: TRBV7-9; cdr3_nt: TGTGCCAGCAGAAACAGGGTCGAGACCCAGTACTTC; cdr3_aa: CASRNRVETQYF
j_call: TRBJ2-5; d_call: NA; clone_size: few; v_call: TRBV7-3; cdr3_nt: TGTGCCAGCAGCTTAGGACAGTCAGAGACCCAGTACTTC; cdr3_aa: CASSLGQSETQYF
j_call: TRBJ2-7; d_call: TRBD2; clone_size: NA; v_call: TRBV18; cdr3_nt: TGTGCCAGTTCCAATGGGGGGGAAACCGAGCAGTACTTC; cdr3_aa: CASSNGGETEQYF
j_call: TRBJ2-7; d_call: NA; clone_size: NA; v_call: TRBV6-5; cdr3_nt: TGTGCCAGCAGTTACTTTGGCAGGAGCTCCTACGAGCAGTACTTC; cdr3_aa: CASSYFGRSSYEQYF
j_call: TRBJ1-1; d_call: TRBD1; clone_size: NA; v_call: TRBV7-8; cdr3_nt: TGTGCCAGCAGCTTAGCGTACACAGGGGGATCGGCTGAAGCTTTCTTT; cdr3_aa: CASSLAYTGGSAEAFF
j_call: TRBJ1-3; d_call: NA; clone_size: few; v_call: TRBV9; cdr3_nt: TGTGCCAGCAGCTTCGGGCCACCCTCTGGAAACACCATATATTTT; cdr3_aa: CASSFGPPSGNTIYF
j_call: TRBJ2-7; d_call: NA; clone_size: few; v_call: TRBV5-1; cdr3_nt: TGCGCCAGCAGCATTGGGGAGCCCTACGAGCAGTACTTC; cdr3_aa: CASSIGEPYEQYF
j_call: TRBJ2-1; d_call: TRBD2; clone_size: NA; v_call: TRBV7-9; cdr3_nt: TGTGCCAGCAGCTTTAGCGGGACTGCCCTCAATGAGCAGTTCTTC; cdr3_aa: CASSFSGTALNEQFF
j_call: TRBJ2-1; d_call: TRBD2; clone_size: NA; v_call: TRBV11-2; cdr3_nt: TGTGCCAGCAGCTACCGGGCTAGCGGGAGTAGTGAGCAGTTCTTC; cdr3_aa: CASSYRASGSSEQFF
j_call: TRBJ2-5; d_call: TRBD2; clone_size: NA; v_call: TRBV10-3; cdr3_nt: TGTGCCATCAGTGCGGGAGGGCCGGGATCTGAGACCCAGTACTTC; cdr3_aa: CAISAGGPGSETQYF
j_call: TRBJ2-7; d_call: NA; clone_size: few; v_call: TRBV4-3; cdr3_nt: TGCGCCAGCAGCCCGGCGCTTAAAGGCGACGAGCAGTACTTC; cdr3_aa: CASSPALKGDEQYF
j_call: TRBJ2-1; d_call: NA; clone_size: few; v_call: TRBV7-2; cdr3_nt: TGTGCCAGCAGCTTAACGGGTGACGGTTACAATGAGCAGTTCTTC; cdr3_aa: CASSLTGDGYNEQFF
j_call: TRBJ1-2; d_call: TRBD1; clone_size: NA; v_call: TRBV28; cdr3_nt: TGTGCCAGCAGACCGACAGGGCGGAATGGCTACACCTTC; cdr3_aa: CASRPTGRNGYTF
j_call: TRBJ1-1; d_call: NA; clone_size: few; v_call: TRBV4-1; cdr3_nt: TGCGCCAGCAGCCTCCAATTCCTGGGGGCCTTGAACACTGAAGCTTTCTTT; cdr3_aa: CASSLQFLGALNTEAFF
j_call: TRBJ2-3; d_call: NA; clone_size: few; v_call: TRBV27; cdr3_nt: TGTGCCAGCAGGACACAGAGCACAGATACGCAGTATTTT; cdr3_aa: CASRTQSTDTQYF
j_call: TRBJ2-7; d_call: TRBD1; clone_size: NA; v_call: TRBV6-6; cdr3_nt: TGTGCCAGCAGAAAACAGGGGGCGAGGTGGGACGAGCAGTACTTC; cdr3_aa: CASRKQGARWDEQYF
j_call: TRBJ2-3; d_call: NA; clone_size: few; v_call: TRBV28; cdr3_nt: TGTGCCAGCCGGGACGCCTACACAGATACGCAGTATTTT; cdr3_aa: CASRDAYTDTQYF
j_call: TRBJ2-5; d_call: NA; clone_size: few; v_call: TRBV5-1; cdr3_nt: TGCGCCAGCAGCTTGATTGGAGAGACCCAGTACTTC; cdr3_aa: CASSLIGETQYF